Sequencing of this TCR beta chain was carried out in a study of T cell changes during pregnancy in multiple sclerosis (dated 2019 in TCRdb). Some background on the complete study: Changes in the T cell repertoire over the course of pregnancy were examined in this study in women with multiple sclerosis.

Library construction relied on the immunoSEQ multiplex PCR assay. Held by TCRdb, this immuneACCESS table contains in-frame sequences only and omits some clones. Under half of the omission traces to an unresolved V gene where checked; the cause of the rest is unknown. This sample has around 30,000 clones in its table, and around 93% of those were observed once. In total, the top ten clones hold approximately 0.39% of the sample. Comments on this clone: There is no known antigen for this receptor. Base qualities are not recorded, but no much larger clone differs from it by a single base.

CDR1 and CDR2, looked up from the germline V gene, are MNHNS and SASEGT. The CDR3 starts with the cysteine, ends with the phenylalanine, and has 15 residues. Only the CDR3 DNA is retained, 45 bases long and in frame from the first base. V is trimmed back by 4 bases and J by 5 bases, and the junction contains 5 bases that no gene match accounts for. The sequencing used CD4+ T cells from peripheral blood mononuclear cells, collected after pregnancy. The chain uses TRBV6-1 and TRBJ2-3; TRBD2 agrees with 11 junctional bases. This TCR was sampled from a female donor with multiple sclerosis, enrolled in a pregnancy study. The CDR3 protein: CASSVSLAGGDTQYF. The DNA sequence reads TGTGCCAGCAGTGTGAGTCTAGCGGGAGGAGATACGCAGTATTTT.